What follows are 25 T cell receptor beta chains derived from one specimen sequenced in a study of T-cell reconstitution after alpha-beta-depleted transplantation in children. The authors prepared the TCRbeta library with unique molecular identifiers. TCRdb called the PCR reads again in MiXCR, with one record for every CDR3 protein. The table lists 600,000 or so distinct CDR3 sequences, under 30% of them singletons. The specimen was PBMCs, mostly from graft donor cells, collected 360 days after TCRalphabeta/CD19-depleted stem cell transplant. The receptors derive from a boy younger than two who had a stem cell transplant for acute myeloid leukemia, so the T cells may come from the graft donor.

This clonotype came up many times. The CDR3: CASRRTGDGYTF. The CDR3 DNA reads as TGTGCCAGCCGGAGGACAGGGGACGGCTACACCTTC. The chain couples TRBV28 to TRBJ1-2; the match to TRBD1 covers 9 bases. This CDR3 region has 12 residues. J lost 8 bases, V lost 8 bases, and 6 bases had no gene match. Germline CDR1 reads MDHEN; CDR2 reads SYDVKM.

This clonotype occurred a few times. The chain has TRBV11-2 and TRBJ2-3; 15 bases fit TRBD2. Germline assignment: CDR1 SGHAT and CDR2 FQNNGV. This CDR3 is built from 18 residues. V was pared by 1 base and J by 2 bases, with 4 bases of the junction left unmatched. The CDR3 sequence is CASSLVGTSGGLTDTQYF. DNA for the CDR3: TGTGCCAGCAGCTTAGTAGGGACTAGCGGGGGGCTCACAGATACGCAGTATTTT.

This clonotype was found many times. The chain links TRBV20-1 to TRBJ2-1; D may be TRBD2 (6 bases). Per the germline V gene, CDR1 is DFQATT and CDR2 is SNEGSKA (reference sequence). Trimming removed 3 bases at V and 4 bases at J, with 7 bases between. The CDR3 extends over 12 amino acids. The CDR3 DNA follows: TGCAGTGCTAGCGGGGGATACAATGAGCAGTTCTTC. This sequence encodes CSASGGYNEQFF.

There are many counts of this clonotype. The chain joins TRBV5-1 to TRBJ1-5; unclear D gene. CDR1 is SGHRS, CDR2 YFSETQ, per germline. Trimming cost V 0 bases and J 0 bases, with 10 bases left between them. The CDR3 totals 16 residues. CDR3 region: CASSLEPGNSNQPQHF. The CDR3 nucleotides are TGCGCCAGCAGCTTGGAGCCGGGAAATAGCAATCAGCCCCAGCATTTT.

This clonotype occurred many times. The rearrangement joins TRBV29-1 to TRBJ1-2; unclear D gene. Germline assignment: CDR1 SQVTM and CDR2 ANQGSEA. The CDR3 length is 11 residues. Trimming pared 0 bases from V and 6 bases from J, leaving 5 bases between. The chain's CDR3 is CSVEDANGYTF. The CDR3 DNA sequence: TGCAGCGTTGAAGATGCTAATGGCTACACCTTC.

This clonotype has just a few counts. The V gene is TRBV20-1, the J gene TRBJ2-4, with TRBD1 matching 7 bases. The CDR3 length is 13 residues. Losses at the gene ends were 5 bases for V and 3 bases for J; bases not matched to a gene: 4. Germline values: CDR1 DFQATT, CDR2 SNEGSKA (reference sequence). CDR3 in amino acids: CSADGQDKNIQYF. In nucleotides, the CDR3 is TGCAGTGCTGACGGACAGGACAAAAACATTCAGTACTTC.

This clonotype was picked up one time. The rearrangement links TRBV7-9 to TRBJ2-5, with a possible D match to TRBD2 (5 bases). The CDR3 totals 14 residues. Germline CDR1 SEHNR, CDR2 FQNEAQ (reference sequence). V lost 2 bases and J 2 bases, leaving 9 bases between the germline ends. The CDR3 DNA sequence: TGTGCCAGCAGCTTAAGCGGTAGACAAGAGACCCAGTACTTC. Residues: CASSLSGRQETQYF.

This clonotype has just a few counts. The rearrangement uses TRBV12-3 or TRBV12-4 and TRBJ2-7; D might be TRBD1 (5 bases). The CDR3 spans 13 residues. V was cut by 4 bases and J by 2 bases, with 9 bases left in between. The CDR3 sequence: CASSYAGPYEQYV. The CDR3 DNA is TGTGCCAGCAGTTACGCAGGGCCCTACGAGCAGTACGTC.

In this sample, this clonotype turned up once. CDR3 sequence reads: CASSFTGEHNEQFF. The DNA for the CDR3 is TGTGCCAGCAGTTTTACAGGGGAGCACAATGAGCAGTTCTTC. V gene TRBV6-2 or TRBV6-3 combines with J gene TRBJ2-1, with 7 bases aligning to TRBD1. V shed 4 bases, J shed 5 bases, and the junction held 5 bases outside the gene matches. Per the germline V gene, CDR1 is MNHEY and CDR2 is SVGEGT. The CDR3 spans 14 residues.

This clonotype was observed many times. This chain links TRBV6-5 with TRBJ2-1; TRBD2 agrees at 10 bases. J gave up 1 base and V 2 bases, and 11 bases lay outside the gene matches. In germline, CDR1 is MNHEY, CDR2 SVGAGI. The CDR3 runs to 19 residues. The CDR3 is CASSYRLLAGALSYNEQFF. CDR3 coding DNA: TGTGCCAGCAGTTACCGGTTGCTAGCGGGGGCCCTATCCTACAATGAGCAGTTCTTC.

This clonotype was recorded at least ten times. The V and J genes are TRBV29-1 and TRBJ2-2; D possibly uses TRBD1 or TRBD2 (6 bases each). The V gene's germline CDR1 is SQVTM and CDR2 ANQGSEA. This CDR3 comprises 13 residues. The ends were cut back, 4 bases at V and 8 bases at J, with 14 bases in the middle. DNA for the CDR3: TGCAGCGTTGGGAGGGGGACGATGGGGGAGCTGTTTTTT. Protein sequence: CSVGRGTMGELFF.

The rearrangement joins TRBV21-1 to TRBJ2-6. TRBV21-1 is given as a pseudogene. The CDR3 length is 12 residues. CDR3 sequence (DNA): TGTGCCAGCATCCCCGGGGCCAACGTCCAGACTTTC. Residues: CASIPGANVQTF.

This clonotype was recorded many times. V and J are TRBV28 and TRBJ1-1; no firm D call. Germline values: CDR1 MDHEN, CDR2 SYDVKM. This CDR3 is 11 amino acids long. Between the trimmed V and J ends, which lost 6 bases and 11 bases, there was a span of 13 bases. CDR3 residues: CASSHAHGAFF. DNA of the CDR3: TGTGCCAGCAGCCATGCTCATGGCGCTTTCTTT.

In its sample, this clonotype was seen a few times. The chain recombines TRBV28 with TRBJ1-1; D may be TRBD1 (5 bases). Trimming removed 3 bases from V and 10 bases from J, with 9 bases in between. The CDR3 runs to 11 residues. Germline V gene lookup returns CDR1 MDHEN and CDR2 SYDVKM. DNA of the CDR3: TGTGCCAGCAGTTTCCCCGGGGGAGCTTTCTTT. It yields the protein CASSFPGGAFF.

V usage is TRBV4-3 and J usage is TRBJ2-5; a weak D match, TRBD2 (5 bases). The CDR3 loop spans 15 amino acids. Trimming stripped 1 base from V and 4 bases from J, with 13 bases between. Germline-derived CDR1 and CDR2 are LGHNA and YSLEER. CDR3 sequence: CASSQVGGFAETQYF. Here the CDR3 DNA reads TGCGCCAGCAGCCAAGTAGGAGGTTTCGCAGAGACCCAGTACTTC.

This clonotype occurred many times. The chain carries TRBV12-3 or TRBV12-4 and TRBJ1-1, with 8 bases lining up with TRBD1. The CDR3 runs to 15 residues. Germline trimming cut 6 bases from V and 1 base from J; bases unmatched to any gene: 7. CDR3 sequence: CASRSRGRGNTEAFF. In DNA form, the CDR3 reads TGTGCCAGCAGGTCCAGGGGGCGAGGGAACACTGAAGCTTTCTTT.

V and J are TRBV29-1 and TRBJ1-5; weak D call: TRBD1 (5 bases). Germline V gene lookup returns CDR1 SQVTM and CDR2 ANQGSEA. The CDR3 contains 14 residues. V was cut by 4 bases and J by 1 base, with 11 bases left in between. The CDR3: CSVAVGESNQPQHF. The CDR3 DNA follows: TGCAGCGTTGCGGTAGGGGAAAGCAATCAGCCCCAGCATTTT.

J is TRBJ2-1 and V is TRBV6-2 or TRBV6-3; 8 bases are shared with TRBD1. CDR3 length: 16 residues. CDR1 MNHEY and CDR2 SVGEGT come from the germline V gene. The ends lost 3 bases at V and 10 bases at J; junction bases unmatched: 14. The CDR3 reads CASSYSPIPGGDEQFF. The DNA of the CDR3 is TGTGCCAGCAGTTATTCGCCTATCCCAGGGGGCGACGAGCAGTTCTTC.

This clonotype came up a few times. The CDR3 sequence: CSVANGSSGRDTEAFF. CDR3 sequence (DNA): TGCAGCGTTGCGAATGGGTCCTCAGGTAGGGACACTGAAGCTTTCTTT. The gene calls are TRBV29-1 and TRBJ1-1; D is uncertain. Germline V lookup: CDR1 SQVTM, CDR2 ANQGSEA. V gave up 4 bases and J gave up 3 bases, with 21 bases separating them. The length of the CDR3 is 16 residues.

This clonotype showed up just a few times. The genes are TRBV7-3 and TRBJ2-1; 9 positions agree with TRBD1. Trimming at V came to 2 bases and at J to 4 bases, leaving 6 bases not matched to a gene. This CDR3 has 16 amino acids. CDR1 SGHTA and CDR2 FQGTGA come from the germline V gene. The CDR3 protein is CASSLSPGQGYNEQFF. As DNA, the CDR3 is TGTGCCAGCAGCTTATCACCGGGACAGGGATACAATGAGCAGTTCTTC.

The V gene is TRBV25-1, the J gene TRBJ2-7, with D perhaps TRBD2 (6 bases). The CDR3 runs 12 residues. The V end was cut by 1 base, the J end by 5 bases, with 6 bases between. The germline V gene encodes CDR1 MGHDK and CDR2 SYGVNS. The CDR3 DNA reads TGTGCCAGCAGTGAATGGGAGGACGAGCAGTACTTC. It yields the protein CASSEWEDEQYF.

V usage is TRBV18 and J usage is TRBJ2-5, with 10 bases fitting TRBD2. Germline V lookup: CDR1 KGHSH, CDR2 LQKENI. V shed 5 bases and J 1 base; nucleotides not matched to a gene: 4. This CDR3 has 15 amino acids. CDR3 sequence reads: CASSSRTSGQETQYF. The CDR3 DNA reads TGTGCCAGCTCATCTCGGACTAGCGGCCAAGAGACCCAGTACTTC.

The sample holds many counts of this clonotype. The V gene is TRBV20-1, the J gene TRBJ2-2; 8 nucleotides match TRBD1. V lost 0 bases to trimming and J lost 3 bases; unmatched junction nucleotides: 6. CDR3 length: 16 amino acids. Germline loops: CDR1 DFQATT, CDR2 SNEGSKA (reference sequence). This CDR3 reads CSARDRRQGYTGELFF. The CDR3 DNA follows: TGCAGTGCTAGAGATCGCCGACAGGGGTACACCGGGGAGCTGTTTTTT.

This clonotype was seen only a few times. The CDR3 here is CSASRRDTPYEQYF. The CDR3, as DNA: TGCAGTGCTAGTCGCAGGGATACACCCTACGAGCAGTACTTC. The rearrangement joins TRBV20-1 to TRBJ2-7, with a weak D call TRBD1 (5 bases). CDR3 length equals 14 residues. V was clipped by 3 bases and J by 2 bases, with 14 bases between them. Germline V CDR1 and CDR2: DFQATT, SNEGSKA (reference sequence).

V is TRBV12-3 or TRBV12-4 and J is TRBJ2-3; 9 bases align to TRBD1. CDR3 length: 15 amino acids. J gave up 4 bases and V 1 base, and 3 bases lay outside the gene matches. The CDR3 DNA follows: TGTGCCAGCAGTTTAGGGGACAGGGACCCAGATACGCAGTATTTT. It encodes CASSLGDRDPDTQYF.